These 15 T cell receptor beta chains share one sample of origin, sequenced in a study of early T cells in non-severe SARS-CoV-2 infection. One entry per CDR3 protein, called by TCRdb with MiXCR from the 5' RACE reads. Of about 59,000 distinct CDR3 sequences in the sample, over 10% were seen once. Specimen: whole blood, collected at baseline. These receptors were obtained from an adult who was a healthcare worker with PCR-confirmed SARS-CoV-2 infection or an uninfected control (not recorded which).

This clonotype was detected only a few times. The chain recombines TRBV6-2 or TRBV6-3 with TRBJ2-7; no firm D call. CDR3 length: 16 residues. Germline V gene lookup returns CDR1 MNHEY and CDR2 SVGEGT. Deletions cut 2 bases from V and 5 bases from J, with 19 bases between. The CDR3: CASSYGQPDKSHEQYF. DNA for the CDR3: TGTGCCAGCAGTTACGGGCAACCAGACAAAAGCCACGAGCAGTACTTC.

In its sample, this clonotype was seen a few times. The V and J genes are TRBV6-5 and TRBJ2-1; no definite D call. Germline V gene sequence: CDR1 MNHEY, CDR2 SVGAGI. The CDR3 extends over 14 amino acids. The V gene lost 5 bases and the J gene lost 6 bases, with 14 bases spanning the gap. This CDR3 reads CASSPRQISNEQFF. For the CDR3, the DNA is TGTGCCAGCAGTCCCCGGCAGATTTCCAATGAGCAGTTCTTC.

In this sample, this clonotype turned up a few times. The CDR3 spells CASKKRGSTDTQYF. The CDR3 nucleotides are TGTGCCAGCAAAAAGCGGGGGAGCACAGATACGCAGTATTTT. The chain links TRBV6-1 to TRBJ2-3, with 8 bases aligning to TRBD2. This CDR3 has 14 residues. Germline lookup yields CDR1 MNHNS and CDR2 SASEGT. V lost 7 bases, J lost 0 bases, and 3 bases stayed unmatched.

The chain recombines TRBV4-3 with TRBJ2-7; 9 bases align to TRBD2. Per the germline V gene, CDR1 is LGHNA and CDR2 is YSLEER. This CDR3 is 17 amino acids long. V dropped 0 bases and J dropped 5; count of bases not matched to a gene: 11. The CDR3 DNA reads TGCGCCAGCAGCCAAGATGGGGGGGTAGCGGGAGAGGACGAGCAGTACTTC. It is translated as CASSQDGGVAGEDEQYF.

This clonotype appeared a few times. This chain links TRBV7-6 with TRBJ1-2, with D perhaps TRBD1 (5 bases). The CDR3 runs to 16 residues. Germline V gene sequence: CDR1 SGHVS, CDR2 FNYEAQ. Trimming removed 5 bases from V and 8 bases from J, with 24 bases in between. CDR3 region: CASSILSGTLHGGYTF. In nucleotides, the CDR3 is TGTGCCAGCAGCATACTGTCCGGGACGCTCCATGGAGGCTACACCTTC.

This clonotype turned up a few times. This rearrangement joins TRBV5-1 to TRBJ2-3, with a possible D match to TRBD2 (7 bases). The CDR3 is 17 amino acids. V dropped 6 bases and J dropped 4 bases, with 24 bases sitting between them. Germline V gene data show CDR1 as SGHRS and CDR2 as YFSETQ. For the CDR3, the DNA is TGCGCCAGCAACCCCTCGGGGGCGGGGGCTCATCCAGATACGCAGTATTTT. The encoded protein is CASNPSGAGAHPDTQYF.

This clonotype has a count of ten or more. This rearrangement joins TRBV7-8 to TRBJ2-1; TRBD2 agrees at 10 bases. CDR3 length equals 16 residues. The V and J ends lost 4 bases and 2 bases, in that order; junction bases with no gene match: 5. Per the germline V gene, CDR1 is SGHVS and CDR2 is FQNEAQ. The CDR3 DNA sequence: TGTGCCAGCAGCTCAAGGACTAGCGGAGCCTACAATGAGCAGTTCTTC. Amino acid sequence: CASSSRTSGAYNEQFF.

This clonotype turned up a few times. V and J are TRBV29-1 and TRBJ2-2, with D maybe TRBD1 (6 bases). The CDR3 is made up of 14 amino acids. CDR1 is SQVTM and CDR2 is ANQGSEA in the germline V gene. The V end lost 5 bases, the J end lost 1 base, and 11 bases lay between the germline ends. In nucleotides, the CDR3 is TGCAGCGTTTGGGACACCCGGAACACCGGGGAGCTGTTTTTT. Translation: CSVWDTRNTGELFF.

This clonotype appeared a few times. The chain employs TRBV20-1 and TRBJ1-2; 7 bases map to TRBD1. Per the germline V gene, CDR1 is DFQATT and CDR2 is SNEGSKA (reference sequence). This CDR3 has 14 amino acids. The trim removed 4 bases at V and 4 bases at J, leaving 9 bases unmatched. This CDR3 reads CSATVGTDLYGYTF. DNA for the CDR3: TGCAGTGCTACCGTCGGGACAGACCTCTATGGCTACACCTTC.

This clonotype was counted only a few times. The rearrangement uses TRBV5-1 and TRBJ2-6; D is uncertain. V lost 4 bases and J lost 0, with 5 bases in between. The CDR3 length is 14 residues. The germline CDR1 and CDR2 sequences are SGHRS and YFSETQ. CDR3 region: CASSQSSGANVLTF. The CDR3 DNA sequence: TGCGCCAGCAGCCAGAGCTCTGGGGCCAACGTCCTGACTTTC.

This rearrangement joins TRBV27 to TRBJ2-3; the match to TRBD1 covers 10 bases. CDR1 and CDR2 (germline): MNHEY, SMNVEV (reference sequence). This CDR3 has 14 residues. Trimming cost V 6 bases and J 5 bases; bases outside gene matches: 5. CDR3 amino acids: CASRRQGAGDTQYF. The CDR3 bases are TGTGCCAGCAGGCGACAGGGGGCCGGAGATACGCAGTATTTT.

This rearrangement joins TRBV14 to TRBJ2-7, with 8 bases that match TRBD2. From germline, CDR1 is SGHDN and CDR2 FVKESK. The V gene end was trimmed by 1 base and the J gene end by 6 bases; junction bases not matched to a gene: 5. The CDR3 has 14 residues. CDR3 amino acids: CASSQVPGTSEQYF. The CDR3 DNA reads TGTGCCAGCAGCCAAGTACCCGGGACTAGCGAGCAGTACTTC.

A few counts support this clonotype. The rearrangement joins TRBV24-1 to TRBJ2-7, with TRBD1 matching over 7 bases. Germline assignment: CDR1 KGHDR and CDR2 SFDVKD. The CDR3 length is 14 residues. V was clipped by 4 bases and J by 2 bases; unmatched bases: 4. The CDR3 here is CATSDPDRTYEQYF. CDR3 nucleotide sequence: TGTGCCACCAGTGACCCGGACAGGACCTACGAGCAGTACTTC.

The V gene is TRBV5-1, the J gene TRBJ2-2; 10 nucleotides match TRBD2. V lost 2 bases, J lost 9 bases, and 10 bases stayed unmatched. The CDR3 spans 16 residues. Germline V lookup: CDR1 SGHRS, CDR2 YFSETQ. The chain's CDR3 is CASSFSGGASVRELFF. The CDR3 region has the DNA TGCGCCAGCAGCTTCAGCGGGGGGGCAAGCGTTCGGGAGCTGTTTTTT.

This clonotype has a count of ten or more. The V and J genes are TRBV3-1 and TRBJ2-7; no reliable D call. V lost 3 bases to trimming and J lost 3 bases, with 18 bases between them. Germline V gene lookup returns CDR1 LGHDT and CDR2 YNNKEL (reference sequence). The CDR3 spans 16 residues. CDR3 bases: TGTGCCAGCAGCCAGCCCACGGACGGTAGGGTCTACGAGCAGTACTTC. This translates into CASSQPTDGRVYEQYF.